The text below deals with one T cell receptor (beta chain). Its cognate antigen is unknown. The data were taken from a study of T-cell memory formation after mild COVID-19. Study outcomes and limitations: The appearance of some responding clones in pre-infection memory suggested that cross-reactive memory joined. Clones that shrank (day 15 to 85) were balanced CD4/CD8, whereas later expanders leaned CD4+.

TCRdb re-called the 5' RACE reads with MiXCR, one entry per CDR3 protein. Among roughly 380,000 distinct CDR3 sequences listed, around 27% were seen once. The CDR3 consists of 14 residues. Trimming pared 4 bases from V and 4 bases from J, leaving 13 bases between. Per germline, CDR1 SGHRS and CDR2 YFSETQ. What was sequenced was PBMCs or a T cell subset sorted from them (not recorded which). This TCR was recovered from an adult woman who had mild COVID-19 (a few samples of this study predate the infection). Cell type and time point are not known. The V and J genes are TRBV5-1 and TRBJ2-3; D uncertain. This chain's CDR3 is CASSVGPSADTQYF. The CDR3 nucleotides read TGCGCCAGCAGCGTCGGACCGAGCGCAGATACGCAGTATTTT.